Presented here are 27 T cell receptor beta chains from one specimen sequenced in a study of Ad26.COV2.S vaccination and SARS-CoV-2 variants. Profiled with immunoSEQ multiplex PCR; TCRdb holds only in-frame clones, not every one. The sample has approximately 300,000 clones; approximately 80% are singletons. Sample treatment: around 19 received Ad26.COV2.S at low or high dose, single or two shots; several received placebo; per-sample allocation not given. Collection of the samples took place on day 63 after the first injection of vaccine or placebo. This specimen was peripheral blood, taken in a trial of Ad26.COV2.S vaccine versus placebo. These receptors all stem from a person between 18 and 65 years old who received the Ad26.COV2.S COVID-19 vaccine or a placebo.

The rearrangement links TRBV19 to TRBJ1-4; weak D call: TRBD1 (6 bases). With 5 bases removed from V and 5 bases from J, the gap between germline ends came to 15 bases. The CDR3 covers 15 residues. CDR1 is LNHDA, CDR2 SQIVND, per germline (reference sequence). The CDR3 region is CASSHMTGQNEKLFF. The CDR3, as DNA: TGTGCCAGTAGTCATATGACAGGACAGAATGAAAAACTGTTTTTT. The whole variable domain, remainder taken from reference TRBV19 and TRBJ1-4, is DGGITQSPKYLFRKEGQNVTLSCEQNLNHDAMYWYRQDPGQGLRLIYYSQIVNDFQKGDIAEGYSVSREKKESFPLTVTSAQKNPTAFYLCASSHMTGQNEKLFFGSGTQLSVL.

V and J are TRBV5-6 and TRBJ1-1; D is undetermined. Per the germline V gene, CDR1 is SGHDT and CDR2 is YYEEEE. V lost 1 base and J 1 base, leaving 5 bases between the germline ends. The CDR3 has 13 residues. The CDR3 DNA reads TGTGCCAGCAGCTTGCGGTGGAACACTGAAGCTTTCTTT. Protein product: CASSLRWNTEAFF.

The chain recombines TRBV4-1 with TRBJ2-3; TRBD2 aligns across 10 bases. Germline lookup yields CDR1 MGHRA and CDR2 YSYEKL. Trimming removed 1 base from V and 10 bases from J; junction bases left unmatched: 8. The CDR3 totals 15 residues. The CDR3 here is CASSQAQRGGISQYF. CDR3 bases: TGCGCCAGCAGCCAAGCTCAGCGGGGGGGCATTTCGCAGTATTTT.

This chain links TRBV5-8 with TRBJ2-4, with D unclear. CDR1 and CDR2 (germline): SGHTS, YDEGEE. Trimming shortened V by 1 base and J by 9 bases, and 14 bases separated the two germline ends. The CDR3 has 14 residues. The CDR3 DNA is TGTGCCAGCAGCTTGCGACCCTCAGGTGCCATTCAGTACTTC. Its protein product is CASSLRPSGAIQYF.

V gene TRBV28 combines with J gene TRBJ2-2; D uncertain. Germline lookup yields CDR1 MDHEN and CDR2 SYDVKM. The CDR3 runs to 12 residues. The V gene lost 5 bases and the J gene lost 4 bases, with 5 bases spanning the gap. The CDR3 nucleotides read TGTGCCAGCAGTCGAAGCACCGGGGAGCTGTTTTTT. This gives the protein CASSRSTGELFF.

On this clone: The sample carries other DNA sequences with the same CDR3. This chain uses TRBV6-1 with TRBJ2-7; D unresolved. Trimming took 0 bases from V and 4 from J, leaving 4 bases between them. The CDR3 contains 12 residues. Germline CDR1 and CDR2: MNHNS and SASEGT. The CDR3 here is CASSEAGYEQYF. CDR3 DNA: TGTGCCAGCAGTGAAGCAGGTTACGAGCAGTACTTC.

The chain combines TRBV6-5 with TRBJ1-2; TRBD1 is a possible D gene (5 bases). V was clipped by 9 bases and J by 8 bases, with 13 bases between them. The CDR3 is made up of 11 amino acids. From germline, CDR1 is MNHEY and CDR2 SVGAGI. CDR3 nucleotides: TGTGCCAGTTTCGGGGCGCCCGGCTACACCTTC. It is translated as CASFGAPGYTF.

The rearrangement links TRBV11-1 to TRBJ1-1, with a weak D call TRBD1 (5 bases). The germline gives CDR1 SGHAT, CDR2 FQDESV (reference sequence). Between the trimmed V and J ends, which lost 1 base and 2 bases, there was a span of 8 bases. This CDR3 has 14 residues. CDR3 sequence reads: CASSLVRGNTEAFF. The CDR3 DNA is TGTGCCAGCAGCTTAGTTAGGGGAAACACTGAAGCTTTCTTT.

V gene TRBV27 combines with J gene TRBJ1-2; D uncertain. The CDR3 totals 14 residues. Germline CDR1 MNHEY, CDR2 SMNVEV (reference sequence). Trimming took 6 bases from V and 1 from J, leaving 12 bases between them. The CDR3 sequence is CASRQSGLNYGYTF. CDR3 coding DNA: TGTGCCAGCAGACAATCTGGACTTAACTATGGCTACACCTTC.

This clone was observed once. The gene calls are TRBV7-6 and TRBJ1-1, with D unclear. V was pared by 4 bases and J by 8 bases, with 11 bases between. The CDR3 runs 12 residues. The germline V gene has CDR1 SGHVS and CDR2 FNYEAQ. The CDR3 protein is CASSSILGEAFF. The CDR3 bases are TGTGCCAGCAGCTCCATACTGGGGGAAGCTTTCTTT.

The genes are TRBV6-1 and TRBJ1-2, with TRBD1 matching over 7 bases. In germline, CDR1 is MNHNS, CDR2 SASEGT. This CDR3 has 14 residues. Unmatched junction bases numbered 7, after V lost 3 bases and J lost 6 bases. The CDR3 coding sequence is TGTGCCAGCAGTGAGCAGGGGGTGATTCATGGCTACACCTTC. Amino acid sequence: CASSEQGVIHGYTF.

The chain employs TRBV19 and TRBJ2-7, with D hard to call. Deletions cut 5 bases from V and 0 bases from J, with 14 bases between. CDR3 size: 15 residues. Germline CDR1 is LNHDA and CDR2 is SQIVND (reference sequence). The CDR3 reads CASSLRLYPSYEQYF. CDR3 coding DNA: TGTGCCAGTAGTCTCCGGCTGTACCCCTCCTACGAGCAGTACTTC.

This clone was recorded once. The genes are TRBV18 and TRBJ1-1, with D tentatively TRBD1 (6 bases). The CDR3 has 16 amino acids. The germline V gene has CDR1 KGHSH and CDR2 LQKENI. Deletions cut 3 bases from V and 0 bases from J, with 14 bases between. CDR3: CASSPNLGQMNTEAFF. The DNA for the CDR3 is TGTGCCAGCTCACCCAACCTAGGACAGATGAACACTGAAGCTTTCTTT.

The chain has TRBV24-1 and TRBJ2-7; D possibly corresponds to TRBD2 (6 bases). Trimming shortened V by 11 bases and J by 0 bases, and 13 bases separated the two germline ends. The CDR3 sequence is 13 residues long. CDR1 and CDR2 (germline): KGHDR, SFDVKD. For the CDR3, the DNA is TGTGCCAGAATGGAGGGGTTCTCCTACGAGCAGTACTTC. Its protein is CARMEGFSYEQYF.

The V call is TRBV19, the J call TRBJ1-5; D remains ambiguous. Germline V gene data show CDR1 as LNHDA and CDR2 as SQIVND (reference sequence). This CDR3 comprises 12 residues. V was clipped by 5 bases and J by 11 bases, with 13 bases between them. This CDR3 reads CASSSPRWSQHF. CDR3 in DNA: TGTGCCAGTAGTTCACCTCGTTGGTCCCAGCATTTT.

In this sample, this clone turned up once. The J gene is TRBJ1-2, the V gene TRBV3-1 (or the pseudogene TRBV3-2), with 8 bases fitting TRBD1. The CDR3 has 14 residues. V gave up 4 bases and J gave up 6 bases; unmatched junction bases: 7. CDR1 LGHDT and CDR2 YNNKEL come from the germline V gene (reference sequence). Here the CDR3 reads CASSRGRGRDGYTF. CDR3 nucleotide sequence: TGTGCCAGCAGCCGGGGCAGGGGGCGGGATGGCTACACCTTC.

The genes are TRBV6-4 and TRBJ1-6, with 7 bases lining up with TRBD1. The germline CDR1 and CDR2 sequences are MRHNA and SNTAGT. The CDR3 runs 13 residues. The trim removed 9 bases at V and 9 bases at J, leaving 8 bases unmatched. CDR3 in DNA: TGTGCCAGGACCAGGGGGGAGGCTTCACCCCTCCACTTT. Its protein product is CARTRGEASPLHF.

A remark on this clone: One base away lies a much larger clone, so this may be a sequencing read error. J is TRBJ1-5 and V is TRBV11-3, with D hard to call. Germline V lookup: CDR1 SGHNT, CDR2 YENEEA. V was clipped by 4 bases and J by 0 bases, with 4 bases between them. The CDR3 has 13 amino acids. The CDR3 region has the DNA TGTGCCAGCAGCTGGGATAGCAATCAGCCCCAGCATTTT. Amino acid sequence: CASSWDSNQPQHF.

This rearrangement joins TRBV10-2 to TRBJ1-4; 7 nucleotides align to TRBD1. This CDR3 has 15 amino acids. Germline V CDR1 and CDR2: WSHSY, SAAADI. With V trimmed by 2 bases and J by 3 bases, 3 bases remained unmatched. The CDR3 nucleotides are TGCGCCAGCAGTGAGGACAGGGAAGCTAATGAAAAACTGTTTTTT. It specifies CASSEDREANEKLFF.

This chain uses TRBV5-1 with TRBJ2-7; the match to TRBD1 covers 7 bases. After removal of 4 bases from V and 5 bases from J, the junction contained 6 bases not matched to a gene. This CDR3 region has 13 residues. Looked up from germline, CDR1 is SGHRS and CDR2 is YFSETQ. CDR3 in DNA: TGCGCCAGCAGCCGGGGACAGTCTAACGAGCAGTACTTC. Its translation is CASSRGQSNEQYF.

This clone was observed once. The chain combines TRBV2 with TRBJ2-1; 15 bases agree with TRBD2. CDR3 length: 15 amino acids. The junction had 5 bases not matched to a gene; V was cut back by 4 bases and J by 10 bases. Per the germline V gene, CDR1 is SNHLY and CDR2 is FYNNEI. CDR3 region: CASSGTSGGAWEQFF. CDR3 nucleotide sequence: TGTGCCAGCAGTGGGACTAGCGGGGGGGCTTGGGAGCAGTTCTTC.

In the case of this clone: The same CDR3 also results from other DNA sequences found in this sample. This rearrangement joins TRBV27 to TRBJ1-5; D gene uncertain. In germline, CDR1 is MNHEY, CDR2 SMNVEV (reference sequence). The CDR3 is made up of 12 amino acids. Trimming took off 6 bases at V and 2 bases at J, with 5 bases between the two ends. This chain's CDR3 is CASRRGNQPQHF. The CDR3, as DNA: TGTGCCAGCAGGAGGGGCAATCAGCCCCAGCATTTT.

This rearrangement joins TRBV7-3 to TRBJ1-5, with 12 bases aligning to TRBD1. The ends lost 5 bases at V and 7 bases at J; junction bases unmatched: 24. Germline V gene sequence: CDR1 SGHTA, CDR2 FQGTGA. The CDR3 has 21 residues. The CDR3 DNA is TGTGCCAGCAGCCCCATACAGTCGGGGGACAGGGGGCGCGCAAGGGGGCAGCCCCAGCATTTT. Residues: CASSPIQSGDRGRARGQPQHF. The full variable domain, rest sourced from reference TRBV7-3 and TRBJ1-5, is GAGVSQTPSNKVTEKGKYVELRCDPISGHTALYWYRQSLGQGPEFLIYFQGTGAADDSGLPNDRFFAVRPEGSVSTLKIQRTERGDSAVYLCASSPIQSGDRGRARGQPQHFGDGTRLSIL.

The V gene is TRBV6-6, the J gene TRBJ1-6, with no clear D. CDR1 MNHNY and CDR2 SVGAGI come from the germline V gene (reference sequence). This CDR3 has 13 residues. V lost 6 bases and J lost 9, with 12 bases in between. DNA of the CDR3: TGTGCCAGCAGCGCCCAACTCGGTTCACCCCTCCACTTT. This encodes CASSAQLGSPLHF.

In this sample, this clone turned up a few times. CDR3 loop: CAASGLASNYGYTF. The CDR3 DNA is TGTGCCGCCTCGGGTCTAGCAAGTAACTATGGCTACACCTTC. The chain links TRBV6-5 to TRBJ1-2; D unclear. The germline gives CDR1 MNHEY, CDR2 SVGAGI. The CDR3 totals 14 residues. The V and J ends lost 11 bases and 1 base respectively, with 17 bases between them.

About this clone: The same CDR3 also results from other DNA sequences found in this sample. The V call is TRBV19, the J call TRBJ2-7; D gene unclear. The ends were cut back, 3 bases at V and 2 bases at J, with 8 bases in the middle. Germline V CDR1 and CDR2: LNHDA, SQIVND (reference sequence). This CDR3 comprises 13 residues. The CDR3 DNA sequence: TGTGCCAGTAGTATCGGCAAAACCTACGAGCAGTACTTC. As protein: CASSIGKTYEQYF.

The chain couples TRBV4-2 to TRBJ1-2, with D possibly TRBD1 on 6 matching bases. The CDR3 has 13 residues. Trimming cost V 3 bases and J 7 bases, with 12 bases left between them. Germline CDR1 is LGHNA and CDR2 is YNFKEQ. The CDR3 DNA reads TGTGCCAGCAGCCAGGGGGCCTTCGCTGGCTACACCTTC. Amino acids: CASSQGAFAGYTF.